This TCR beta chain was recorded in a study of PD-L1 blockade in urothelial cancer. Study context: Peripheral blood specimens exhibited a median yield of about 140,000 T cells.

As for time point: pretreatment peripheral blood. Metastatic or locally advanced urothelial carcinoma was present in the patients. The CDR3 has 15 amino acids. Germline-derived CDR1 and CDR2 are MDHEN and SYDVKM. V gave up 4 bases and J gave up 3 bases; unmatched junction bases: 7. Using immunoSEQ multiplex PCR, the repertoire was profiled, and TCRdb retains in-frame clones only, with some absent. The sample holds tens of thousands of clones, about 85% seen once. The chain carries TRBV28 and TRBJ2-7, with TRBD1 identical over 9 bases. The sequencing here drew on PBMCs, taken around atezolizumab (anti-PD-L1) treatment. This receptor was taken from a middle-aged man with urothelial cancer. The CDR3 reads CASSSPGQGGYEQYF. For the CDR3, the DNA is TGTGCCAGCAGTTCCCCGGGACAGGGCGGCTACGAGCAGTACTTC.